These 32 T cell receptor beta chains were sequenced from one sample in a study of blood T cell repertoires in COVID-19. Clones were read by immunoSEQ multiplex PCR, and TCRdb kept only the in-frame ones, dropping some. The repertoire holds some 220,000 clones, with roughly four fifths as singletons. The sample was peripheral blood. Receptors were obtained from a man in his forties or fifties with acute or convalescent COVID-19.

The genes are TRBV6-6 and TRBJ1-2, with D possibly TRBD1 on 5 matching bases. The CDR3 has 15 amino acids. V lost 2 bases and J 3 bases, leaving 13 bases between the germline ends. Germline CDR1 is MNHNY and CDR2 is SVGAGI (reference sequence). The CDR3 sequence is CASSYVEGNDYGYTF. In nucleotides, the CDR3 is TGTGCCAGCAGTTACGTGGAGGGGAACGACTATGGCTACACCTTC.

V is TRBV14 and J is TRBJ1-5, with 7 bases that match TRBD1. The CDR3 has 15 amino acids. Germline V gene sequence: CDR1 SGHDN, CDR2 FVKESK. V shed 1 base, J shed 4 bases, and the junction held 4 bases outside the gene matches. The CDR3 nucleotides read TGTGCCAGCAGCCAAGGAGGGGGACAGAATCAGCCCCAGCATTTT. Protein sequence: CASSQGGGQNQPQHF. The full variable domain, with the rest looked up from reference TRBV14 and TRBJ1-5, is EAGVTQFPSHSVIEKGQTVTLRCDPISGHDNLYWYRRVMGKEIKFLLHFVKESKQDESGMPNNRFLAERTGGTYSTLKVQPAELEDSGVYFCASSQGGGQNQPQHFGDGTRLSIL.

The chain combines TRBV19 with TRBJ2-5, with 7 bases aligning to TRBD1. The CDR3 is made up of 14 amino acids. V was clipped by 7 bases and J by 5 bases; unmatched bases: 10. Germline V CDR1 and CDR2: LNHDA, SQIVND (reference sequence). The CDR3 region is CASKMVGGLETQYF. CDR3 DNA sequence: TGTGCCAGTAAAATGGTAGGGGGCCTTGAGACCCAGTACTTC. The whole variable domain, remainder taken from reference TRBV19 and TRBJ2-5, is DGGITQSPKYLFRKEGQNVTLSCEQNLNHDAMYWYRQDPGQGLRLIYYSQIVNDFQKGDIAEGYSVSREKKESFPLTVTSAQKNPTAFYLCASKMVGGLETQYFGPGTRLLVL.

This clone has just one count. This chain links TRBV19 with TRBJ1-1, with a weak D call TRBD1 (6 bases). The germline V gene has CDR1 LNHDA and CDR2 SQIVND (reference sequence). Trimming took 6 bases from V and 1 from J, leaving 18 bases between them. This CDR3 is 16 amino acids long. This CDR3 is CASSMRTEGWNTEAFF. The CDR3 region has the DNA TGTGCCAGTAGCATGAGGACAGAGGGTTGGAACACTGAAGCTTTCTTT. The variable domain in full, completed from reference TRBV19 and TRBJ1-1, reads DGGITQSPKYLFRKEGQNVTLSCEQNLNHDAMYWYRQDPGQGLRLIYYSQIVNDFQKGDIAEGYSVSREKKESFPLTVTSAQKNPTAFYLCASSMRTEGWNTEAFFGQGTRLTVV.

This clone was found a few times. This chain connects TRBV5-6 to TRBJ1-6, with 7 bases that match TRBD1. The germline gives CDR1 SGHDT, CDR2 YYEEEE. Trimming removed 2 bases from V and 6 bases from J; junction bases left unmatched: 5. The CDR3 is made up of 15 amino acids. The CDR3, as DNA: TGTGCCAGCAGCTTTATGGGACAGCTTAATTCACCCCTCCACTTT. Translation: CASSFMGQLNSPLHF.

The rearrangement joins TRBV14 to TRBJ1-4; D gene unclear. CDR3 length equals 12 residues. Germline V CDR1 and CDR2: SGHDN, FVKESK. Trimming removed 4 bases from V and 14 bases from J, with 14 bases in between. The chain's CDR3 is CASSPDGPVLFF. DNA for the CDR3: TGTGCCAGCAGCCCAGATGGGCCGGTTCTGTTTTTT.

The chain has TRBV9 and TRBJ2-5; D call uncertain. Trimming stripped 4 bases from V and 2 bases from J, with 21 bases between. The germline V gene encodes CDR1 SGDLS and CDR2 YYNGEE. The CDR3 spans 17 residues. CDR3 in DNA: TGTGCCAGCAGCTCACCCCAGCAGAGAATCGGGCAAGAGACCCAGTACTTC. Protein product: CASSSPQQRIGQETQYF.

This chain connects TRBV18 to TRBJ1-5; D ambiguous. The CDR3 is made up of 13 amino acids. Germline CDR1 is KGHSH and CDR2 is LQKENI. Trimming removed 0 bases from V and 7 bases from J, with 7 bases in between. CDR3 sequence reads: CASSPPSGQPQHF. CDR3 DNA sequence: TGTGCCAGCTCACCACCAAGTGGCCAGCCCCAGCATTTT.

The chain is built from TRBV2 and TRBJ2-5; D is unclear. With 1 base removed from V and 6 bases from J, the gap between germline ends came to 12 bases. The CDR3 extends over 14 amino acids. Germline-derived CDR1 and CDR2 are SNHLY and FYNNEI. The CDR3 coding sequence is TGTGCCAGCAGTGAAGGTCTTCTAATCCAGACCCAGTACTTC. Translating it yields CASSEGLLIQTQYF. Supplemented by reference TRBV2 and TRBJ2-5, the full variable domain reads EPEVTQTPSHQVTQMGQEVILRCVPISNHLYFYWYRQILGQKVEFLVSFYNNEISEKSEIFDDQFSVERPDGSNFTLKIRSTKLEDSAMYFCASSEGLLIQTQYFGPGTRLLVL.

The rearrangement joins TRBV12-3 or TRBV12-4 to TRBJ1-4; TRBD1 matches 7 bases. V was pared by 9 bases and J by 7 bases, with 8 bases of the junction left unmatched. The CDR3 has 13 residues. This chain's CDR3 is CASQGDGGEKLFF. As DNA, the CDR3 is TGTGCCAGTCAGGGGGATGGTGGTGAAAAACTGTTTTTT.

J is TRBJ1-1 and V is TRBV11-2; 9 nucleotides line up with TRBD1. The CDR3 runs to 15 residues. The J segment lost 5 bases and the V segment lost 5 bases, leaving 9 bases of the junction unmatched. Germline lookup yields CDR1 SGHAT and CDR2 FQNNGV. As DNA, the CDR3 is TGTGCCAGCAGCACCTTGACAGGGGGAGGGACTGAAGCTTTCTTT. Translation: CASSTLTGGGTEAFF.

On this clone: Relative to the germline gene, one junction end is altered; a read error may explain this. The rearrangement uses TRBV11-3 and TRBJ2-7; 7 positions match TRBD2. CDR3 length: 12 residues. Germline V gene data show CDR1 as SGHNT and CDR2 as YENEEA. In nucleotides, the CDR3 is TGTGCCAGCAGCTTAGTGGGAGGGCAGAGGAACTTC. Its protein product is CASSLVGGQRNF.

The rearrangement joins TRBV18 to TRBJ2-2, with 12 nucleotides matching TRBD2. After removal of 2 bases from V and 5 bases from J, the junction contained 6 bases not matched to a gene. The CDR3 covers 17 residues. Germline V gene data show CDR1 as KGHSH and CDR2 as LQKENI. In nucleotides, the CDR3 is TGTGCCAGCTCACCAAACAAACTAGCGGGAGGTACCGGGGAGCTGTTTTTT. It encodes CASSPNKLAGGTGELFF.

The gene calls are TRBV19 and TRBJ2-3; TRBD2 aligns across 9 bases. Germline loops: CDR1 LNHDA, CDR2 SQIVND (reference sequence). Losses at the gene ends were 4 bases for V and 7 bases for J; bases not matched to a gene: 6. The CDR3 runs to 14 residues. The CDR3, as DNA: TGTGCCAGTAGTACCCCGGGACTAGCTAATACGCAGTATTTT. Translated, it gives CASSTPGLANTQYF. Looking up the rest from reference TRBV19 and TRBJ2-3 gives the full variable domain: DGGITQSPKYLFRKEGQNVTLSCEQNLNHDAMYWYRQDPGQGLRLIYYSQIVNDFQKGDIAEGYSVSREKKESFPLTVTSAQKNPTAFYLCASSTPGLANTQYFGPGTRLTVL.

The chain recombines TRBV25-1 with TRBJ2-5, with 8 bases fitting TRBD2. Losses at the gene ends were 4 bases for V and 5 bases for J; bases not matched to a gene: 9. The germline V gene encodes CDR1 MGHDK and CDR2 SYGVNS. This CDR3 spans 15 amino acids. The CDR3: CASSGGLAHSETQYF. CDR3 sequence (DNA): TGTGCCAGCAGTGGCGGACTAGCCCATTCGGAGACCCAGTACTTC.

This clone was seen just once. The CDR3 DNA reads as TGTGCCAGCAGCCTTGGACAGGGAATCTATGGCTACACCTTC. Protein: CASSLGQGIYGYTF. The chain uses TRBV3-1 (or the pseudogene TRBV3-2) and TRBJ1-2; 8 bases fit TRBD1. The CDR3 has 14 amino acids. Germline V gene data show CDR1 as LGHDT and CDR2 as YNNKEL (reference sequence). V trimming: 4 bases; J trimming: 4 bases; junction bases outside the gene matches: 5.

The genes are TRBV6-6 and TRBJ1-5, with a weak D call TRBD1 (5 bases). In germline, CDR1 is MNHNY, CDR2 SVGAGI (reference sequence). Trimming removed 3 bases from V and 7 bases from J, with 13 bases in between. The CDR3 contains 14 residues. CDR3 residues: CASSYSGGDQPQHF. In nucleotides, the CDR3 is TGTGCCAGCAGTTATAGCGGAGGGGACCAGCCCCAGCATTTT.

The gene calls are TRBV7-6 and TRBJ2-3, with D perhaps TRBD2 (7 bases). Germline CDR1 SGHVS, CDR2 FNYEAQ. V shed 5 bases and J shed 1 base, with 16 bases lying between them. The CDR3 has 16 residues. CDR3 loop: CASSRYGGAGTDTQYF. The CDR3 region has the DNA TGTGCCAGCAGCCGTTATGGGGGGGCGGGCACAGATACGCAGTATTTT.

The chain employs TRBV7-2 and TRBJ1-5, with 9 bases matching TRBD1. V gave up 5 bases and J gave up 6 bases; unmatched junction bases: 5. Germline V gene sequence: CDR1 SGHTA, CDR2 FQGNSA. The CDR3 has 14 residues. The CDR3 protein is CASSAGTGFQPQHF. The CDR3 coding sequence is TGTGCCAGCAGCGCCGGGACAGGGTTTCAGCCCCAGCATTTT.

The CDR3, as DNA: TGCGCCAGCAGCCAAGAGTTTCGGACTAGCGGGGGACGCCGCACAGATACGCAGTATTTT. Its protein product is CASSQEFRTSGGRRTDTQYF. This sequence joins TRBV4-1 and TRBJ2-3, with 13 nucleotides matching TRBD2. Germline loops: CDR1 MGHRA, CDR2 YSYEKL. With 0 bases clipped from V and 1 base from J, the junction kept 10 bases outside the gene matches. The CDR3 covers 20 residues.

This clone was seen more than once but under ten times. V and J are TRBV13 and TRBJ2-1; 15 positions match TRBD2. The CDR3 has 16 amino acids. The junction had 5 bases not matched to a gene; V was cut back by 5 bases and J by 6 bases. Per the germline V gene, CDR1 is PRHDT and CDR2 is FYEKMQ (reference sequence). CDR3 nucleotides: TGTGCCAGCAGCCCCCGGACTAGCGGGGGGGCCAATGAGCAGTTCTTC. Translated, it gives CASSPRTSGGANEQFF.

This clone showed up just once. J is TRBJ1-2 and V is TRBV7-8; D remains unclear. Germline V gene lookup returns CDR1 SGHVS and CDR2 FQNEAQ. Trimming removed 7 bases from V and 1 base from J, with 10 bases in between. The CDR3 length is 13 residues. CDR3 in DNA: TGTGCCAGCACCGTAGGAGTTAACTATGGCTACACCTTC. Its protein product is CASTVGVNYGYTF.

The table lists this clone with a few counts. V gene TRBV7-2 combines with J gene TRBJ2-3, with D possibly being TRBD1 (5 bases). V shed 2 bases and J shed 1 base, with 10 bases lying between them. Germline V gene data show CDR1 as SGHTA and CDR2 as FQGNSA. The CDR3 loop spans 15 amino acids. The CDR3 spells CASSLQGLGTDTQYF. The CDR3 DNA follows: TGTGCCAGCAGCTTACAGGGCCTGGGCACAGATACGCAGTATTTT.

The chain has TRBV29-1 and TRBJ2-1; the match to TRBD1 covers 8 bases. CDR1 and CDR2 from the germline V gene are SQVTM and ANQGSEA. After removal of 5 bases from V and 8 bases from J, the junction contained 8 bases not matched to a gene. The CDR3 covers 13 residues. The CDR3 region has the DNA TGCAGCGTTAGACAGGGGAAGCCCCATGAGCAGTTCTTC. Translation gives CSVRQGKPHEQFF.

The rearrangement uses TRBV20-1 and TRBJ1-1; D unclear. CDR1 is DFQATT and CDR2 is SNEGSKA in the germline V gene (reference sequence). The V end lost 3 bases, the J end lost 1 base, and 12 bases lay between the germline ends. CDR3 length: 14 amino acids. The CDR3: CSASPSRRNTEAFF. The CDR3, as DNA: TGCAGTGCTAGTCCCTCCCGGAGGAACACTGAAGCTTTCTTT.

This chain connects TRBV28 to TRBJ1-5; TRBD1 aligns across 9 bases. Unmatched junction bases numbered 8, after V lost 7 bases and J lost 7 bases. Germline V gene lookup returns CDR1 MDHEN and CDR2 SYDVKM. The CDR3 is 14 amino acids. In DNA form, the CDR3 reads TGTGCCAGCACCACCGGGACAGGGAGACAGCCCCAGCATTTT. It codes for CASTTGTGRQPQHF.

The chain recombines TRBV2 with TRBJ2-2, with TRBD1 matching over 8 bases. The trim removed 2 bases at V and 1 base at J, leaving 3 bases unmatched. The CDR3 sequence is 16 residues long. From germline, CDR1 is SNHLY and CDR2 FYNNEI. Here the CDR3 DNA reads TGTGCCAGCAGTGAATTAGGACAGGGGAACACCGGGGAGCTGTTTTTT. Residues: CASSELGQGNTGELFF. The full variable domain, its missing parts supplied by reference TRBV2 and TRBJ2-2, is EPEVTQTPSHQVTQMGQEVILRCVPISNHLYFYWYRQILGQKVEFLVSFYNNEISEKSEIFDDQFSVERPDGSNFTLKIRSTKLEDSAMYFCASSELGQGNTGELFFGEGSRLTVL.

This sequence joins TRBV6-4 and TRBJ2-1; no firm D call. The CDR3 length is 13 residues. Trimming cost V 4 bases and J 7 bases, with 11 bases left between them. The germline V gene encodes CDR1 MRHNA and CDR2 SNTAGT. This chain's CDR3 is CASSANMANEQFF. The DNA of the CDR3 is TGTGCCAGCAGTGCCAACATGGCTAATGAGCAGTTCTTC.

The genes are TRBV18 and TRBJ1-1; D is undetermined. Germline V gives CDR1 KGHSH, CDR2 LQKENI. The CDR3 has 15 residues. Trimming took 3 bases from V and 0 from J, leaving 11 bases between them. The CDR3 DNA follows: TGTGCCAGCTCACCGCGAGGGTCATTGAACACTGAAGCTTTCTTT. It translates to CASSPRGSLNTEAFF.

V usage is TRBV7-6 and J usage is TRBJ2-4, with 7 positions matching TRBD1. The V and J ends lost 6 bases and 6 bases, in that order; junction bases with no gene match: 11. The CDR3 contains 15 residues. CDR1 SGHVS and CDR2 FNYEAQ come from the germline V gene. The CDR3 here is CASSQGKGQLNIQYF. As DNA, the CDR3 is TGTGCCAGCAGTCAGGGGAAGGGACAGCTAAACATTCAGTACTTC.

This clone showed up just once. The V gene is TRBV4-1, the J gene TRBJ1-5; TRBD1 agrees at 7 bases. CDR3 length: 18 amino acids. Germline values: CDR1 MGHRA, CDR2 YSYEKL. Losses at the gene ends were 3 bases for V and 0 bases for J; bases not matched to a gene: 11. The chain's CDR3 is CASSQDRQGAYSNQPQHF. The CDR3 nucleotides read TGCGCCAGCAGCCAGGACAGACAGGGCGCTTATAGCAATCAGCCCCAGCATTTT.

CDR3 residues: CASSSNPAAEAFF. The CDR3 DNA sequence: TGTGCCAGCAGCTCTAATCCGGCGGCTGAAGCTTTCTTT. The gene calls are TRBV7-8 and TRBJ1-1; D unresolved. The germline CDR1 and CDR2 sequences are SGHVS and FQNEAQ. The CDR3 totals 13 residues. V gave up 4 bases and J gave up 6 bases, with 12 bases separating them.